The present T cell receptor (beta chain) was sequenced within a study of STAT5B mutations in CD4+ large granular lymphocyte leukemia. Study results and limitations: TRBV06-family usage was enriched in top patient clones (8/27) versus controls (2/35).

Sequencing was performed with immunoSEQ multiplex PCR; in TCRdb, only in-frame clones are kept and a portion is missing. The sample shows tens of thousands of clones, 74% of them seen only once. This clone was observed a handful of times. The antigen is undetermined. CDR1 is MNHEY, CDR2 SVGAGI, per germline. The V gene lost 4 bases and the J gene lost 0 bases, with 12 bases spanning the gap. The CDR3 extends over 15 amino acids. The sequencing input was CD4+ T cells from blood buffy coats. The sequence came from a human donor in good health. The chain has TRBV6-5 and TRBJ1-1; D unclear. The CDR3 region is CASSWDPGMNTEAFF. In DNA, the CDR3 is TGTGCCAGCAGTTGGGATCCGGGGATGAACACTGAAGCTTTCTTT.